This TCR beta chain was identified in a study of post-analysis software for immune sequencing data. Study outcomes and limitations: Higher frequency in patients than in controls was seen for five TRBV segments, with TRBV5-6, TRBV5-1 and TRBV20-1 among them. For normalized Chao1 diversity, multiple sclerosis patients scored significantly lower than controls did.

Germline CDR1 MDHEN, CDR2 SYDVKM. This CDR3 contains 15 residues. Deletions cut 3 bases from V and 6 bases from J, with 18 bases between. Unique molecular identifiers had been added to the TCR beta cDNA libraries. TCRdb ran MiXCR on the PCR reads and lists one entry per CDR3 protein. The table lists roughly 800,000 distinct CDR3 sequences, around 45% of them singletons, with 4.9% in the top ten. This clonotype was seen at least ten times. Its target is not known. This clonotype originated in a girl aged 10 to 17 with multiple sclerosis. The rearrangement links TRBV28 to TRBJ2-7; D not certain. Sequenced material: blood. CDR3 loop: CASSFWQDNRSEQYF. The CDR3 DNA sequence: TGTGCCAGCAGTTTTTGGCAGGATAATAGGAGCGAGCAGTACTTC.